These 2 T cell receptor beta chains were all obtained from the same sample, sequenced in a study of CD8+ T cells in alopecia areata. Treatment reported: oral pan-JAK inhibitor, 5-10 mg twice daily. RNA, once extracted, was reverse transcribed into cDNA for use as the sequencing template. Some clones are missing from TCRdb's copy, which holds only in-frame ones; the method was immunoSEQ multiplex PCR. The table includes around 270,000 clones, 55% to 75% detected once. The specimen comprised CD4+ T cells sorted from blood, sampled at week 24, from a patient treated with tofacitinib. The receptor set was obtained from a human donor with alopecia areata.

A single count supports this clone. CDR3 residues: CASSFGGSSNQPQHF. The CDR3 DNA follows: TGTGCCAGCAGTTTCGGGGGCAGTAGCAATCAGCCCCAGCATTTT. The chain is built from TRBV6-5 and TRBJ1-5, with a weak D call TRBD1 (6 bases). Germline V CDR1 and CDR2: MNHEY, SVGAGI. This CDR3 spans 15 amino acids. Trimming removed 4 bases at V and 0 bases at J, with 10 bases between.

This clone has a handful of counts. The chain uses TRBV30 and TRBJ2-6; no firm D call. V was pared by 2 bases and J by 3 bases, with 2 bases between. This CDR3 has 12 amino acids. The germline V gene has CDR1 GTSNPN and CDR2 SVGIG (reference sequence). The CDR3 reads CAWSFGANVLTF. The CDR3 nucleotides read TGTGCCTGGAGTTTTGGGGCCAACGTCCTGACTTTC. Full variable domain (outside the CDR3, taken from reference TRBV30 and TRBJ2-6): SQTIHQWPATLVQPVGSPLSLECTVEGTSNPNLYWYRQAAGRGLQLLFYSVGIGQISSEVPQNLSASRPQDRQFILSSKKLLLSDSGFYLCAWSFGANVLTFGAGSRLTVL.